The entry that follows covers one TCR beta chain sequence. Its antigen is not known. The table came from immunoSEQ multiplex PCR; TCRdb's copy has only in-frame clones and leaves some out. This repertoire shows about 16,000 clones, 85% to 90% found once; its top ten account for around 10%. The CDR3 is 13 residues long. The V gene lost 3 bases and the J gene lost 2 bases, with 9 bases spanning the gap. Germline V gives CDR1 SGDLS, CDR2 YYNGEE. The source of the sample is a study of lymphopenia after photon versus proton radiotherapy. Findings of the study overall: After the lymphocyte nadir, photon-treated repertoires showed oligoclonal expansion, especially of CD8+ Temra cells. Relative stability marked proton patients; photon patients lost diversity and naive cells.

This TCR was sampled from a man aged 65-85 years with pancreatic cancer. The chain combines TRBV9 with TRBJ2-7; the D gene is possibly TRBD1 (5 bases). The sample in question was peripheral blood, obtained from a patient treated with proton-based radiotherapy. CDR3 sequence: CASSAQGAYEQYF. CDR3 in DNA: TGTGCCAGCAGCGCGCAGGGTGCCTACGAGCAGTACTTC.